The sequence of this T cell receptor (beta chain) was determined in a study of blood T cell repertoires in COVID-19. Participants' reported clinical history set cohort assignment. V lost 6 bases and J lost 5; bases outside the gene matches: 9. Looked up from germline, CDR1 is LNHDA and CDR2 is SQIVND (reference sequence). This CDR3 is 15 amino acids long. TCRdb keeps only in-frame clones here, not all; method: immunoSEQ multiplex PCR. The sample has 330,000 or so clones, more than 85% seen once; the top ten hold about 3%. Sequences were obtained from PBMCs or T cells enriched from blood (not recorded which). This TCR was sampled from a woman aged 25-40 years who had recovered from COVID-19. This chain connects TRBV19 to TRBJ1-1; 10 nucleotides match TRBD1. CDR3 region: CASRDRGSLWTEAFF. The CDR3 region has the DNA TGTGCCAGTAGGGACAGGGGGTCTTTATGGACTGAAGCTTTCTTT. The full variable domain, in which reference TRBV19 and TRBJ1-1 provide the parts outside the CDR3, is DGGITQSPKYLFRKEGQNVTLSCEQNLNHDAMYWYRQDPGQGLRLIYYSQIVNDFQKGDIAEGYSVSREKKESFPLTVTSAQKNPTAFYLCASRDRGSLWTEAFFGQGTRLTVV.